These T cell receptor beta chains were read from a single sample in a study of beta chain features in type 1 diabetes. Measured with immunoSEQ multiplex PCR; TCRdb has only the in-frame clones, and not every one. The data hold roughly 240,000 clones, with roughly 24% observed a single time. Sequencing was performed on naive CD4+ T cells from blood. Receptors originate from a woman aged 25 to 39 with type 1 diabetes. Each CDR3 is given with its conserved first and last residue. The D gene is left open where the match is weak. Size is stated for part of the rows, as once, few or many counts, or as a class when the clone is expanded.

>TRBV23-1|TRBJ2-1|.|.
TGCGCCAGCAGTCAATCCCCCGGGCCTTTAGGGGAGTTCTTC
CASSQSPGPLGEFF
>TRBV4-2|TRBJ2-3|few|.
TGTGCCAGCAGCCAAGACGTTACAGATACGCAGTATTTT
CASSQDVTDTQYF
>TRBV9|TRBJ2-7|.|.
TGTGCCAGCAGCGTAGATGCCAGGCCCACCTACGAGCAGTACTTC
CASSVDARPTYEQYF
>TRBV2|TRBJ2-1|few|.
TGTGCCAGCAGTGAAAGGCTAGCGCAGCAGTTCTTC
CASSERLAQQFF
>TRBV7-9|TRBJ1-1|.|.
TGTGCCAGCAGCCCGCAGGGCGTAGCTTTCTTT
CASSPQGVAFF
>TRBV4-2|TRBJ2-7|.|TRBD2
TGTGCCAGCAGCCTGGGACTAGCCTACGAGCAGTACTTC
CASSLGLAYEQYF
>TRBV6-5|TRBJ1-5|.|TRBD1
TGTGCCAGCAGTCCCAAAGACAGGGCCACGAGGCCCCAGCATTTT
CASSPKDRATRPQHF
>TRBV4-2|TRBJ1-1|.|TRBD1
TGTGCCAGCAGCCAAGGACAGGGCCGAAACACTGAAGCTTTCTTT
CASSQGQGRNTEAFF
>TRBV4-2|TRBJ2-2|few|.
TGTGCCAGCAGCCAAGACGGCAGGGACACCGGGGAGCTGTTTTTT
CASSQDGRDTGELFF
>TRBV29-1|TRBJ2-5|.|.
TGCAGCGTTGAAGATCCCCAGGGCCCCAGGGAGACCCAGTACTTC
CSVEDPQGPRETQYF
>TRBV10-3|TRBJ2-1|.|.
TGTGCCACGTCACTTGGGGCAGACAATGAGCAGTTCTTC
CATSLGADNEQFF
>TRBV4-2|TRBJ1-1|.|.
TGTGCCAGCAGCCTTCTTAGAACGGGGGAAGCTTTCTTT
CASSLLRTGEAFF
>TRBV29-1|TRBJ2-7|.|.
TGCAGCGTGTGGGACTTTTCCTACGAGCAGTACTTC
CSVWDFSYEQYF
>TRBV4-1|TRBJ2-1|.|TRBD2
TGCGCCAGCAGCCAAGGTCGGCTAGCGGGAGGGTTGCAGTTCTTC
CASSQGRLAGGLQFF
>TRBV6-1|TRBJ1-2|few|.
TGTGCCAGCAGGACTAGGGGAGTCAGCTATGGCTACACCTTC
CASRTRGVSYGYTF
>TRBV7-9|TRBJ1-2|few|.
TGTGCCAGCAGCTTAGACAGTGCCTATGGCTACACCTTC
CASSLDSAYGYTF
>TRBV5-4|TRBJ2-3|few|.
TGTGCCAGCAGCTTGGACAGGTCCACAGATACGCAGTATTTT
CASSLDRSTDTQYF
>TRBV29-1|TRBJ2-3|.|.
TGCAGCGCTGTTTGGGTTAGCGGCACAGATACGCAGTATTTT
CSAVWVSGTDTQYF
>TRBV10-3|TRBJ2-3|.|.
TGTGCCATCGGTCAAGCGGAGGATACGCAGTATTTT
CAIGQAEDTQYF
>TRBV14|TRBJ2-1|.|.
TGTGCCAGCAGCTCAGTAAGTGAGCAGTTCTTC
CASSSVSEQFF
>TRBV2|TRBJ1-2|.|.
TGTGCCAGCAGTGAAAGCGCACAGGGATGTGCCTTC
CASSESAQGCAF
>TRBV30|TRBJ2-6|.|.
TGTGCCTGGAGTGTAAAGCCCTACTCTGGGGCCAACGTCCTGACTTTC
CAWSVKPYSGANVLTF
>TRBV30|TRBJ1-2|.|TRBD1
TGTGCCTGGCAGGGGGGAGACTATGGCTACACCTTC
CAWQGGDYGYTF